This T cell receptor beta chain was captured by sequencing in a study of T cells in Graves' hyperthyroidism and ophthalmopathy. The investigators amplified TCR beta CDR3 regions from RNA transcripts. Primed by the HTBI set, a first-round RT-PCR was run on the TCR CDR3. Using its own MiXCR run on the multiplex PCR reads, TCRdb lists one record per CDR3 protein. The profile shows a few hundred thousand distinct CDR3 sequences, around 16% of them singletons. Study findings and constraints: The model identified upcoming ophthalmopathy a median approximately seven months ahead of onset.

The CDR3 loop spans 14 amino acids. Looked up from germline, CDR1 is MDHEN and CDR2 is SYDVKM. The V gene lost 4 bases and the J gene lost 2 bases, with 10 bases spanning the gap. Across 18 months, stable Graves' hyperthyroidism was marked by no progression to ophthalmopathy. Worth noting for this clonotype: The antigen remains undetermined.

The specimen was blood. The sequence was collected from a woman under 40 with Graves' hyperthyroidism. This chain joins TRBV28 and TRBJ2-3, with a possible D match to TRBD1 (5 bases). The DNA of the CDR3 is TGTGCCAGCAGTTCGAGACAGCCCACAGATACGCAGTATTTT. Amino acids: CASSSRQPTDTQYF.